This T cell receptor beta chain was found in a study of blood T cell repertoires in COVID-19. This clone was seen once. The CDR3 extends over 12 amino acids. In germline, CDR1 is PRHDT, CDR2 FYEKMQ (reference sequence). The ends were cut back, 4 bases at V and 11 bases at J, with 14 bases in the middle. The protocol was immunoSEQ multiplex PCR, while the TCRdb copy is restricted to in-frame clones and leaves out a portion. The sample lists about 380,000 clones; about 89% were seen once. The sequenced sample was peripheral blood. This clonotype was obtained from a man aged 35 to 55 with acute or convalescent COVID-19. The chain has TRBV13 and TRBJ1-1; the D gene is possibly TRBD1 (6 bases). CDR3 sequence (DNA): TGTGCCAGCAGCTCGACAGGAGTAGGCGCTTTCTTT. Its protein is CASSSTGVGAFF.